The clone carrying this T cell receptor beta chain was counted between two and nine times. The antigen remains unidentified. The entry originates in a study of T-cell memory formation after mild COVID-19. Each CDR3 protein is one row after TCRdb ran MiXCR on the 5' RACE reads. The data hold 350,000 or so distinct CDR3 sequences, with 21% observed a single time. Study-wide results and caveats: Memory cells collected pre-infection included some clones that later responded, suggesting cross-reactive memory joined.

The sequenced material came from PBMCs or a T cell subset sorted from them (not recorded which). This TCR derives from an adult woman who had mild COVID-19 (a few samples of this study predate the infection). Cell type and time point are not known.

The CDR3 nucleotides are TGTGCCAGCAGCATGCGGACTAGCGGGGAAGAGACCCAGTACTTC. This encodes CASSMRTSGEETQYF. The chain combines TRBV3-1 with TRBJ2-5; the match to TRBD2 covers 12 bases. With V trimmed by 5 bases and J by 3 bases, 4 bases remained unmatched. The CDR3 is 15 residues long. In germline, CDR1 is LGHDT, CDR2 YNNKEL (reference sequence).